The clone carrying this T cell receptor beta chain turned up a few times. Its antigen is undetermined. These data come from a study of beta chain features in type 1 diabetes. Overall study findings and caveats: In comparison with healthy donors, patients had naive, central memory and Treg TCRB repertoires that appeared more similar.

Purity of each sorted population was above 95%. The sequenced template was cDNA made from the entire isolated RNA. Sequencing was performed with immunoSEQ multiplex PCR; in TCRdb, only in-frame clones are kept and a portion is missing. The sample carries roughly 230,000 clones, more than 9% recorded once. V shed 3 bases and J shed 6 bases, with 20 bases lying between them. The CDR3 is made up of 15 amino acids. From germline, CDR1 is SQVTM and CDR2 ANQGSEA. The chain uses TRBV29-1 and TRBJ1-2; D may be TRBD1 (6 bases). The sequence came from a woman between 18 and 30 years old in good health. The sequencing input was naive CD4+ T cells from blood. The CDR3 region has the DNA TGCAGCGTTGAGGGTTACCGACAGGCTGGGGATGGCTACACCTTC. It translates to CSVEGYRQAGDGYTF.